The 27 T cell receptor beta chains reported below all come from one sample, sequenced in a study of human T cells and chemical hapten exposure. TCRdb reanalysed the RACE reads using MiXCR and keeps one entry per CDR3 protein. The data contain 110,000 or so distinct CDR3 sequences, 34% of them singletons. The time point was: patch test 3, about 24 weeks after DPC sensitization. Treatment here: therapeutic diphenylcyclopropenone sensitization with weekly scalp DPC. Sequenced here: whole blood, sampled in connection with sensitization to the hapten diphenylcyclopropenone (DPC). These receptors came from a man in his forties with alopecia areata. Some clones in this sample may be carry-over from other donors' samples.

The CDR3 sequence is CASSQSRAKQDTQYF. The CDR3 region has the DNA TGCGCCAGCAGCCAGTCACGGGCGAAACAGGATACGCAGTATTTT. V is TRBV4-3 and J is TRBJ2-3, with D unclear. The V end was cut by 3 bases, the J end by 6 bases, with 16 bases between. The germline V gene encodes CDR1 LGHNA and CDR2 YSLEER. CDR3 size: 15 residues.

This chain uses TRBV3-1 with TRBJ2-5; D remains unclear. The CDR3 is made up of 14 amino acids. In germline, CDR1 is LGHDT, CDR2 YNNKEL (reference sequence). Trimming stripped 4 bases from V and 3 bases from J, with 12 bases between. The CDR3 sequence is CASSLAMGKETQYF. The CDR3 region has the DNA TGTGCCAGCAGCCTGGCGATGGGTAAAGAGACCCAGTACTTC.

This clonotype showed up just a few times. The chain recombines TRBV27 with TRBJ2-7; D remains unclear. There are 10 residues in the CDR3. The V gene's germline CDR1 is MNHEY and CDR2 SMNVEV (reference sequence). Trimming took 8 bases from V and 3 from J, leaving 5 bases between them. CDR3: CASGFYEQYF. CDR3 bases: TGTGCCAGCGGATTCTACGAGCAGTACTTC.

This clonotype was recorded a few times. The V gene is TRBV4-2, the J gene TRBJ1-2; 7 nucleotides agree with TRBD1. Germline V gene sequence: CDR1 LGHNA, CDR2 YNFKEQ. V dropped 3 bases and J dropped 3; count of bases not matched to a gene: 4. This CDR3 comprises 14 residues. For the CDR3, the DNA is TGTGCCAGCAGCCAGGGGGGGACAGACTATGGCTACACCTTC. Its translation is CASSQGGTDYGYTF.

CDR3 nucleotide sequence: TGTGCCAGCAGCTTACACCGGGACAGGGTCGTAGAGACCCAGTACTTC. Amino acids: CASSLHRDRVVETQYF. The gene calls are TRBV7-8 and TRBJ2-5; 9 bases agree with TRBD1. Germline values: CDR1 SGHVS, CDR2 FQNEAQ. This CDR3 spans 16 amino acids. Trimming removed 2 bases from V and 4 bases from J; junction bases left unmatched: 8.

The sample holds a few counts of this clonotype. The CDR3, as DNA: TGTGCCAGCAGCCAAGTAAGCGGGAGGGCCACCGGGGAGCTGTTTTTT. It translates to CASSQVSGRATGELFF. The rearrangement links TRBV3-1 to TRBJ2-2; TRBD2 matches at 10 bases. The trim removed 1 base at V and 4 bases at J, leaving 3 bases unmatched. Germline loops: CDR1 LGHDT, CDR2 YNNKEL (reference sequence). The CDR3 loop spans 16 amino acids.

The chain is built from TRBV27 and TRBJ1-5, with a weak D call TRBD1 (5 bases). Looked up from germline, CDR1 is MNHEY and CDR2 is SMNVEV (reference sequence). This CDR3 region has 13 residues. Between the trimmed V and J ends, which lost 6 bases and 1 base, there was a span of 7 bases. As DNA, the CDR3 is TGTGCCAGCAGATGGGGCAGCAATCAGCCCCAGCATTTT. Encoded protein: CASRWGSNQPQHF.

This sequence joins TRBV5-1 and TRBJ2-3; D not resolved. The CDR3 extends over 14 amino acids. Germline assignment: CDR1 SGHRS and CDR2 YFSETQ. The V and J ends lost 2 bases and 6 bases respectively, with 13 bases between them. CDR3 sequence: CASSLSLGRDTQYF. The CDR3 bases are TGCGCCAGCAGCTTATCCCTGGGCCGCGATACGCAGTATTTT.

V and J are TRBV25-1 and TRBJ1-2; D is unresolved. CDR3 size: 12 residues. Trimming shortened V by 6 bases and J by 7 bases, and 12 bases separated the two germline ends. CDR1 and CDR2 (germline): MGHDK, SYGVNS. CDR3 amino acids: CASSYNMFGYTF. The DNA for the CDR3 is TGTGCCAGCAGCTACAATATGTTTGGCTACACCTTC.

The V and J genes are TRBV28 and TRBJ1-3, with TRBD1 identical over 7 bases. The CDR3 runs to 17 residues. The ends lost 8 bases at V and 4 bases at J; junction bases unmatched: 17. CDR1 and CDR2 (germline): MDHEN, SYDVKM. This CDR3 reads CASLFQGGAASGNTIYF. CDR3 nucleotides: TGTGCCAGCCTGTTCCAGGGGGGGGCTGCGAGCGGAAACACCATATATTTT.

The rearrangement joins TRBV6-1 to TRBJ2-2; TRBD2 aligns across 9 bases. V dropped 6 bases and J dropped 3; count of bases not matched to a gene: 2. The CDR3 contains 14 residues. CDR1 and CDR2 from the germline V gene are MNHNS and SASEGT. Here the CDR3 reads CASREREDTGELFF. The CDR3 coding sequence is TGTGCCAGCAGGGAGCGGGAGGACACCGGGGAGCTGTTTTTT.

The V call is TRBV7-9, the J call TRBJ1-6, with D tentatively TRBD1 (6 bases). The V gene lost 4 bases and the J gene lost 4 bases, with 20 bases spanning the gap. The CDR3 contains 18 residues. Germline lookup yields CDR1 SEHNR and CDR2 FQNEAQ (reference sequence). CDR3 DNA: TGTGCCAGCAGCTCCTTTAGGGGGATGGGGTCGTATAATTCACCCCTCCACTTT. It yields the protein CASSSFRGMGSYNSPLHF.

The chain couples TRBV5-6 to TRBJ2-1; 10 bases fit TRBD2. Per the germline V gene, CDR1 is SGHDT and CDR2 is YYEEEE. The ends lost 4 bases at V and 15 bases at J; junction bases unmatched: 7. The CDR3 is made up of 12 amino acids. CDR3 DNA sequence: TGTGCCAGCAGCCAGCTAGCGGGAGACCGGTTCTTC. Residues: CASSQLAGDRFF.

The chain has TRBV20-1 and TRBJ1-5; D is perhaps TRBD1 (6 bases). Trimming took 6 bases from V and 5 from J, leaving 20 bases between them. This CDR3 region has 15 residues. Germline values: CDR1 DFQATT, CDR2 SNEGSKA (reference sequence). CDR3 residues: CSAVGVQGNYQPQHF. Here the CDR3 DNA reads TGCAGTGCCGTAGGTGTACAGGGAAACTATCAGCCCCAGCATTTT.

This clonotype was seen once. V is TRBV27 and J is TRBJ2-7; D gene ambiguous. The CDR3 spans 13 residues. The V gene lost 5 bases and the J gene lost 1 base, with 9 bases spanning the gap. CDR1 and CDR2 (germline): MNHEY, SMNVEV (reference sequence). The CDR3 DNA reads as TGTGCCAGCAGTCAAGGTCTTTCCTACGAGCAGTACGTC. The encoded protein is CASSQGLSYEQYV.

In DNA, the CDR3 is TGTGCCAGCAGCCAAGGCCGATGGGAGTTCTTC. Its protein is CASSQGRWEFF. The rearrangement uses TRBV3-1 and TRBJ2-1; D gene uncertain. Germline-derived CDR1 and CDR2 are LGHDT and YNNKEL (reference sequence). The V end was cut by 1 base, the J end by 14 bases, with 9 bases between. CDR3 length: 11 residues.

The sample holds a few counts of this clonotype. The V gene is TRBV20-1, the J gene TRBJ2-3; no reliable D call. CDR1 DFQATT and CDR2 SNEGSKA come from the germline V gene (reference sequence). V was shortened by 6 bases and J by 1 base, with 11 bases between the two germline ends. The CDR3 sequence is 13 residues long. CDR3 residues: CSARTGGTDTQYF. In DNA form, the CDR3 reads TGCAGTGCACGGACGGGCGGCACAGATACGCAGTATTTT.

The V and J genes are TRBV7-8 and TRBJ2-6; D not certain. This CDR3 has 11 residues. Germline CDR1 is SGHVS and CDR2 is FQNEAQ. Trimming cost V 3 bases and J 8 bases, with 2 bases left between them. CDR3 nucleotides: TGTGCCAGCAGCTTGACCAACGTCCTGACTTTC. Translated: CASSLTNVLTF.

This clonotype was detected only a few times. The V gene is TRBV6-5, the J gene TRBJ2-7; 10 bases are a match to TRBD2. The CDR3 runs to 15 residues. Looked up from germline, CDR1 is MNHEY and CDR2 is SVGAGI. With 2 bases clipped from V and 5 bases from J, the junction kept 6 bases outside the gene matches. CDR3 in DNA: TGTGCCAGCAGTTACGGGTCTAGCGGGAGTAACGAGCAGTACTTC. Protein: CASSYGSSGSNEQYF.

The chain has TRBV20-1 and TRBJ2-7, with 8 bases aligning to TRBD1. V lost 3 bases to trimming and J lost 3 bases; unmatched junction nucleotides: 4. The CDR3 loop spans 13 amino acids. CDR1 DFQATT and CDR2 SNEGSKA come from the germline V gene (reference sequence). The CDR3 sequence: CSASSGQGYEQYF. The DNA for the CDR3 is TGCAGTGCTAGTAGTGGACAGGGCTACGAGCAGTACTTC.

The chain uses TRBV7-2 and TRBJ1-2; no reliable D call. The CDR3 is made up of 15 amino acids. Germline V CDR1 and CDR2: SGHTA, FQGNSA. V lost 3 bases and J 4 bases, leaving 15 bases between the germline ends. This CDR3 is CASSFGEGPLYGYTF. For the CDR3, the DNA is TGTGCCAGCAGCTTTGGAGAGGGTCCGCTCTATGGCTACACCTTC.

J is TRBJ2-1 and V is TRBV29-1; a possible D gene is TRBD2 (5 bases). Germline V lookup: CDR1 SQVTM, CDR2 ANQGSEA. This CDR3 comprises 13 residues. V lost 5 bases and J lost 4, with 12 bases in between. CDR3 sequence reads: CSVPRAGYNEQFF. The CDR3 nucleotides are TGCAGCGTTCCGAGGGCAGGTTACAATGAGCAGTTCTTC.

This clonotype has a handful of counts. This chain uses TRBV5-6 with TRBJ2-1; 10 positions agree with TRBD2. In germline, CDR1 is SGHDT, CDR2 YYEEEE. This CDR3 comprises 15 residues. V gave up 7 bases and J gave up 4 bases; unmatched junction bases: 8. The CDR3 bases are TGTGCCAGCGCCCCCCTAGCGGGAGAGTACAATGAGCAGTTCTTC. It yields the protein CASAPLAGEYNEQFF.

V gene TRBV5-1 combines with J gene TRBJ1-3; no clear D gene. CDR1 and CDR2 (germline): SGHRS, YFSETQ. CDR3 length equals 15 residues. The V end was cut by 0 bases, the J end by 0 bases, with 7 bases between. The CDR3 DNA reads TGCGCCAGCAGCTTGGACTCATACTCTGGAAACACCATATATTTT. This gives the protein CASSLDSYSGNTIYF.

This clonotype showed up just a few times. The chain employs TRBV4-3 and TRBJ2-3; no clear D gene. This CDR3 spans 15 amino acids. Trimming took 0 bases from V and 0 from J, leaving 7 bases between them. From germline, CDR1 is LGHNA and CDR2 YSLEER. CDR3 DNA: TGCGCCAGCAGCCAAGACGGTGCTAGCACAGATACGCAGTATTTT. Amino acids: CASSQDGASTDTQYF.

This clonotype was found a few times. At one of its ends the junction is not consistent with the germline gene, which may arise from a read error. This chain joins TRBV5-4 and TRBJ2-7; possibly TRBD2 for D (6 bases). The CDR3 is made up of 13 amino acids. The germline CDR1 and CDR2 sequences are SGHNT and YYREEE (reference sequence). The DNA for the CDR3 is TGTGCCAGCAGCTTGGAGCTTCGGGAGCGGAGGGACTTC. Protein product: CASSLELRERRDF.

This sequence joins TRBV5-1 and TRBJ1-2; no clear D. V lost 0 bases and J lost 0, with 12 bases in between. Germline assignment: CDR1 SGHRS and CDR2 YFSETQ. The CDR3 is 16 amino acids. CDR3 sequence reads: CASSLVAAAANYGYTF. In DNA form, the CDR3 reads TGCGCCAGCAGCTTGGTGGCAGCTGCGGCTAACTATGGCTACACCTTC.